The 4 T cell receptor beta chains presented below share a single source sample, sequenced in a study of shared clonotypes between healthy human individuals. The method was immunoSEQ multiplex PCR; TCRdb's version includes in-frame clones alone and lacks a portion of them. The table includes around 750,000 clones, around 67% detected once. The sample taken for sequencing was memory CD4+ T cells sorted from blood. Regarding subset: CD45RA-negative fraction. These receptor sequences come from a woman aged 25 to 39 in good health.

The gene calls are TRBV2 and TRBJ1-2, with 7 bases lining up with TRBD1. Germline CDR1 SNHLY, CDR2 FYNNEI. The CDR3 runs to 15 residues. The J segment lost 4 bases and the V segment lost 8 bases, leaving 13 bases of the junction unmatched. The CDR3 nucleotides are TGTGCCAGCGACGAAGGGGGCGGGACGGTCTATGGCTACACCTTC. This codes for CASDEGGGTVYGYTF.

As to this clone: This CDR3 is also generated by other DNA sequences in the sample. This chain links TRBV27 with TRBJ1-5, with 10 bases that match TRBD1. This CDR3 has 14 residues. V lost 4 bases and J lost 4; bases outside the gene matches: 1. The germline gives CDR1 MNHEY, CDR2 SMNVEV (reference sequence). The CDR3 reads CASSWTGGNQPQHF. The CDR3 DNA reads as TGTGCCAGCAGTTGGACAGGGGGTAATCAGCCCCAGCATTTT.

V usage is TRBV5-8 and J usage is TRBJ2-7; weak D call: TRBD2 (6 bases). This CDR3 has 14 residues. Germline CDR1 and CDR2: SGHTS and YDEGEE. Trimming shortened V by 4 bases and J by 5 bases, and 16 bases separated the two germline ends. In nucleotides, the CDR3 is TGTGCCAGCAGCCATGCCGGGACTTCCAACGAGCAGTACTTC. Translating gives CASSHAGTSNEQYF.

The chain links TRBV18 to TRBJ1-1, with D perhaps TRBD1 (5 bases). Germline V lookup: CDR1 KGHSH, CDR2 LQKENI. Trimming removed 0 bases at V and 3 bases at J, with 14 bases between. The CDR3 extends over 16 amino acids. The CDR3 reads CASSPPAGWGDTEAFF. In DNA form, the CDR3 reads TGTGCCAGCTCACCACCAGCAGGTTGGGGGGACACTGAAGCTTTCTTT.